The 32 T cell receptor beta chains reported below all come from one sample, sequenced in a study of vaccination and CD4 T cells after COVID-19. Treatment: approximately 10-day PBMC culture with coronavirus spike peptide pools or control peptides (ViraFEST assay). Prior to the COVID-19 pandemic (2011-2018), the unexposed donor's CD4+ T cells were collected. Their cognate antigens are unknown. Sequenced with the Oncomine TCR Beta short-read assay was DNA taken from cultured CD4+ T cells. TCRdb redid the calling of the PCR reads with MiXCR, one entry per CDR3 protein. The sample comprises 5,500 to 8,000 distinct CDR3 sequences, roughly 51% of which are singletons, and roughly 44% rests with the top ten. Sequencing was performed on CD4+ T cells from blood, cultured in vitro. These TCRs come from a human donor in good health.

This clonotype was seen a handful of times. The rearrangement uses TRBV20-1 and TRBJ1-1, with unresolved D. The CDR3 loop spans 12 amino acids. Germline V gene lookup returns CDR1 DFQATT and CDR2 SNEGSKA (reference sequence). The ends were cut back, 3 bases at V and 1 base at J, with 6 bases in the middle. This CDR3 reads CSASPGNTEAFF. The DNA of the CDR3 is TGCAGTGCTAGCCCAGGGAACACTGAAGCTTTCTTT.

This clonotype was seen only a few times. V usage is TRBV2 and J usage is TRBJ2-7; D is unclear. The V end lost 3 bases, the J end lost 6 bases, and 9 bases lay between the germline ends. The CDR3 runs 12 residues. Germline CDR1 and CDR2: SNHLY and FYNNEI. This chain's CDR3 is CASSEWGFEQYF. CDR3 in DNA: TGTGCCAGCAGTGAGTGGGGATTCGAGCAGTACTTC.

The gene calls are TRBV25-1 and TRBJ1-6, with D maybe TRBD1 (5 bases). CDR1 MGHDK and CDR2 SYGVNS come from the germline V gene. V was cut by 6 bases and J by 3 bases, with 9 bases left in between. The CDR3 runs 14 residues. DNA of the CDR3: TGTGCCAGCAGCGTGCAGGGCTATAATTCACCCCTCCACTTT. It specifies CASSVQGYNSPLHF.

V usage is TRBV20-1 and J usage is TRBJ1-5, with 10 bases identical to TRBD1. The germline CDR1 and CDR2 sequences are DFQATT and SNEGSKA (reference sequence). This CDR3 comprises 14 residues. J lost 4 bases, V lost 3 bases, and 3 bases had no gene match. CDR3 loop: CSASWTGGNQPQHF. In DNA, the CDR3 is TGCAGTGCTAGCTGGACAGGGGGGAATCAGCCCCAGCATTTT.

The V and J genes are TRBV4-3 and TRBJ1-2; D may be TRBD1 (5 bases). This CDR3 has 14 amino acids. V gave up 0 bases and J gave up 3 bases, with 8 bases separating them. Germline values: CDR1 LGHNA, CDR2 YSLEER. The CDR3 loop is CASSQDSGYYGYTF. In DNA, the CDR3 is TGCGCCAGCAGCCAAGATTCAGGGTACTATGGCTACACCTTC.

The table lists this clonotype with a few counts. The chain is built from TRBV20-1 and TRBJ2-7; D tentatively fits TRBD1 or TRBD2 (5 bases each). The CDR3 has 16 residues. The V end lost 5 bases, the J end lost 3 bases, and 23 bases lay between the germline ends. The germline V gene encodes CDR1 DFQATT and CDR2 SNEGSKA (reference sequence). CDR3 in DNA: TGCAGTGCTTCCAGCTACCGGGCCGGGGCCTACTACGAGCAGTACTTC. This translates into CSASSYRAGAYYEQYF.

With respect to this clonotype: The junction and the germline gene differ at one end; a read error may be behind it. The rearrangement links TRBV20-1 to TRBJ2-5, with unresolved D. In germline, CDR1 is DFQATT, CDR2 SNEGSKA (reference sequence). This CDR3 is 13 amino acids long. The CDR3 loop reads CSAIDQPEETQHF. CDR3 coding DNA: TGCAGTGCTATAGACCAGCCAGAGGAGACCCAGCACTTC.

This chain uses TRBV6-2 or TRBV6-3 with TRBJ2-7, with 7 positions matching TRBD1. There are 15 residues in the CDR3. Germline assignment: CDR1 MNHEY and CDR2 SVGEGT. J lost 4 bases, V lost 7 bases, and 13 bases had no gene match. Here the CDR3 reads CASKENSGGSYEQYF. CDR3 sequence (DNA): TGTGCCAGCAAAGAAAACTCAGGGGGAAGTTACGAGCAGTACTTC.

This chain uses TRBV19 with TRBJ1-2, with 7 nucleotides matching TRBD1. Germline CDR1 and CDR2: LNHDA and SQIVND (reference sequence). The CDR3 has 16 amino acids. The V segment lost 4 bases and the J segment 4 bases; nucleotides outside the gene matches: 12. The CDR3 coding sequence is TGTGCCAGTAGTAGAGTGAGGACAGGCGGAGGCTATGGCTACACCTTC. It encodes CASSRVRTGGGYGYTF.

The chain joins TRBV27 to TRBJ1-2; D possibly corresponds to TRBD1 (6 bases). V lost 2 bases to trimming and J lost 7 bases, with 14 bases between them. The CDR3 consists of 14 residues. From germline, CDR1 is MNHEY and CDR2 SMNVEV (reference sequence). Here the CDR3 DNA reads TGTGCCAGCAGTTTAGTGGGGGGCTGGGGTGGCTACACCTTC. As protein: CASSLVGGWGGYTF.

This clonotype was observed a handful of times. The chain uses TRBV7-6 and TRBJ1-1; 7 nucleotides agree with TRBD1. This CDR3 has 15 residues. The junction had 10 bases not matched to a gene; V was cut back by 5 bases and J by 4 bases. CDR1 is SGHVS and CDR2 is FNYEAQ in the germline V gene. This chain's CDR3 is CASSQTTGLITEAFF. The CDR3 nucleotides are TGTGCCAGCAGCCAAACGACAGGGTTGATCACTGAAGCTTTCTTT.

V is TRBV19 and J is TRBJ2-3; D is unresolved. The CDR3 totals 12 residues. Germline CDR1 and CDR2: LNHDA and SQIVND (reference sequence). Trimming left V 5 bases short and J 2 bases short, with 5 bases between. The CDR3 here is CASSLFTDTQYF. CDR3 DNA: TGTGCCAGTAGTCTTTTCACAGATACGCAGTATTTT.

The rearrangement joins TRBV30 to TRBJ2-3; weak D call: TRBD2 (6 bases). CDR3 length equals 13 residues. The ends were cut back, 8 bases at V and 3 bases at J, with 15 bases in the middle. CDR1 and CDR2 from the germline V gene are GTSNPN and SVGIG (reference sequence). This CDR3 reads CARDGGGTDTQYF. The CDR3, as DNA: TGTGCCCGGGATGGTGGGGGGACAGATACGCAGTATTTT.

This clonotype was seen only once. The V gene is TRBV15, the J gene TRBJ2-1; D may be TRBD2 (5 bases). CDR3 length: 13 amino acids. V was shortened by 5 bases and J by 8 bases, with 13 bases between the two germline ends. Germline-derived CDR1 and CDR2 are LNHNV and YYDKDF (reference sequence). CDR3 coding DNA: TGTGCCACCAGCGAGGGAATTGGGGATGAGCAGTTCTTC. It specifies CATSEGIGDEQFF.

The chain carries TRBV27 and TRBJ1-1; 11 nucleotides align to TRBD1. CDR3 length equals 15 residues. The J segment lost 4 bases and the V segment lost 3 bases, leaving 4 bases of the junction unmatched. Germline CDR1 reads MNHEY; CDR2 reads SMNVEV (reference sequence). The CDR3 DNA is TGTGCCAGCAGTTTGGGCGGGACAGGGGGCACTGAAGCTTTCTTT. This gives the protein CASSLGGTGGTEAFF.

This chain connects TRBV19 to TRBJ2-5; maybe TRBD1 (6 bases). The V end was cut by 5 bases, the J end by 8 bases, with 12 bases between. This CDR3 is 12 amino acids long. CDR1 and CDR2 (germline): LNHDA, SQIVND (reference sequence). Written as DNA, the CDR3 is TGTGCCAGTAGTGACCAGGGGTCTACCCAGTACTTC. Translated: CASSDQGSTQYF.

The genes are TRBV7-9 and TRBJ1-1; 7 nucleotides align to TRBD1. With 5 bases clipped from V and 5 bases from J, the junction kept 8 bases outside the gene matches. The CDR3 is made up of 14 amino acids. Looked up from germline, CDR1 is SEHNR and CDR2 is FQNEAQ (reference sequence). CDR3 in DNA: TGTGCCAGCAGCCTCGGACAGGTTGGTACTGAAGCTTTCTTT. It translates to CASSLGQVGTEAFF.

In its sample, this clonotype was seen a few times. The chain links TRBV28 to TRBJ1-6; D may be TRBD1 (5 bases). CDR3 length equals 12 residues. Germline lookup yields CDR1 MDHEN and CDR2 SYDVKM. The ends were cut back, 5 bases at V and 8 bases at J, with 7 bases in the middle. The CDR3 coding sequence is TGTGCCAGCAGTCCGGGGGATTCACCCCTCCACTTT. As protein: CASSPGDSPLHF.

This clonotype was recorded once. J is TRBJ1-2 and V is TRBV7-9; perhaps TRBD1 as D (6 bases). CDR1 is SEHNR, CDR2 FQNEAQ, per germline (reference sequence). V gave up 0 bases and J gave up 8 bases, with 19 bases separating them. The CDR3 runs 16 residues. This chain's CDR3 is CASSLATTTGLEGYTF. In DNA form, the CDR3 reads TGTGCCAGCAGCTTAGCGACTACGACAGGCTTGGAGGGCTACACCTTC.

The V call is TRBV19, the J call TRBJ2-1; D not resolved. The germline CDR1 and CDR2 sequences are LNHDA and SQIVND (reference sequence). Trimming stripped 6 bases from V and 0 bases from J, with 18 bases between. The CDR3 totals 17 residues. Here the CDR3 DNA reads TGTGCCAGTAGACCTCAACCGTCCCTAAGCTCCTACAATGAGCAGTTCTTC. Translating gives CASRPQPSLSSYNEQFF.

In its sample, this clonotype was seen a few times. The chain is built from TRBV20-1 and TRBJ2-3; no firm D call. V was cut by 6 bases and J by 2 bases, with 15 bases left in between. This CDR3 has 14 amino acids. CDR1 and CDR2 from the germline V gene are DFQATT and SNEGSKA (reference sequence). As DNA, the CDR3 is TGCAGTGCCGTCCCGGGTTGGGACACAGATACGCAGTATTTT. Amino acid sequence: CSAVPGWDTDTQYF.

Only a few counts were recorded for this clonotype. V is TRBV24-1 and J is TRBJ2-5, with unresolved D. With 2 bases removed from V and 4 bases from J, the gap between germline ends came to 10 bases. CDR3 length: 14 amino acids. Germline V lookup: CDR1 KGHDR, CDR2 SFDVKD. The DNA of the CDR3 is TGTGCCACCAGTGATTCTCTCCGGACAGAGACCCAGTACTTC. It translates to CATSDSLRTETQYF.

This clonotype was seen more than once but under ten times. The chain links TRBV19 to TRBJ1-5, with no clear D. CDR1 and CDR2 (germline): LNHDA, SQIVND (reference sequence). This CDR3 spans 15 amino acids. V was cut by 7 bases and J by 0 bases, with 13 bases left in between. Here the CDR3 reads CASTGTGISNQPQHF. CDR3 nucleotide sequence: TGTGCCAGTACAGGCACGGGCATTAGCAATCAGCCCCAGCATTTT. The full variable domain, its missing parts supplied by reference TRBV19 and TRBJ1-5, is DGGITQSPKYLFRKEGQNVTLSCEQNLNHDAMYWYRQDPGQGLRLIYYSQIVNDFQKGDIAEGYSVSREKKESFPLTVTSAQKNPTAFYLCASTGTGISNQPQHFGDGTRLSIL.

This clonotype was seen more than once but under ten times. V is TRBV27 and J is TRBJ2-7; D assignment may be TRBD1 or TRBD2 (7 bases each). The CDR3 is 14 residues long. Trimming took 6 bases from V and 3 from J, leaving 15 bases between them. CDR1 and CDR2 (germline): MNHEY, SMNVEV (reference sequence). CDR3 bases: TGTGCCAGCAGACGGCAGGGGGGGATCTACGAGCAGTACTTC. Protein product: CASRRQGGIYEQYF.

The chain carries TRBV7-2 and TRBJ2-4; D may be TRBD2 (7 bases). The CDR3 runs to 15 residues. The V gene's germline CDR1 is SGHTA and CDR2 FQGNSA. V lost 4 bases and J 7 bases, leaving 17 bases between the germline ends. In nucleotides, the CDR3 is TGTGCCAGCAGCTCCGGGCGGGGGCAGATCAACATTCAGTACTTC. Translating gives CASSSGRGQINIQYF.

In this sample, this clonotype turned up a few times. The chain couples TRBV11-2 to TRBJ1-5, with D unresolved. CDR3 size: 14 residues. V was cut by 8 bases and J by 6 bases, with 17 bases left in between. Germline V lookup: CDR1 SGHAT, CDR2 FQNNGV. CDR3 in amino acids: CASGDLGAGQPQHF. In DNA form, the CDR3 reads TGTGCCAGCGGGGATTTGGGAGCAGGTCAGCCCCAGCATTTT. Variable domain in full (rest from reference TRBV11-2 and TRBJ1-5): EAGVAQSPRYKIIEKRQSVAFWCNPISGHATLYWYQQILGQGPKLLIQFQNNGVVDDSQLPKDRFSAERLKGVDSTLKIQPAKLEDSAVYLCASGDLGAGQPQHFGDGTRLSIL.

This clonotype showed up just a few times. V and J are TRBV7-9 and TRBJ1-5, with 7 nucleotides matching TRBD1. Per germline, CDR1 SEHNR and CDR2 FQNEAQ (reference sequence). The CDR3 runs to 17 residues. Unmatched junction bases numbered 14, after V lost 5 bases and J lost 4 bases. DNA of the CDR3: TGTGCCAGCAGCGGCTACGAAGGACAGGTAGGAAATCAGCCCCAGCATTTT. This codes for CASSGYEGQVGNQPQHF.

This chain links TRBV5-4 with TRBJ1-5; D ambiguous. V lost 0 bases, J lost 3 bases, and 13 bases lay in between. Germline values: CDR1 SGHNT, CDR2 YYREEE (reference sequence). This CDR3 has 16 residues. The CDR3 DNA reads as TGTGCCAGCAGCTTGGGGTATCCCAAACTCAATCAGCCCCAGCATTTT. It specifies CASSLGYPKLNQPQHF.

V and J are TRBV7-6 and TRBJ2-7, with D perhaps TRBD1 (5 bases). Trimming cost V 4 bases and J 5 bases, with 9 bases left between them. CDR1 and CDR2 (germline): SGHVS, FNYEAQ. The CDR3 totals 12 residues. The CDR3, as DNA: TGTGCCAGCAGCTCTCAGGGCGACGAGCAGTACTTC. Residues: CASSSQGDEQYF.

The chain carries TRBV5-1 and TRBJ2-5; 8 bases align to TRBD2. CDR1 and CDR2 (germline): SGHRS, YFSETQ. The CDR3 has 12 residues. V gave up 4 bases and J gave up 4 bases; unmatched junction bases: 0. CDR3 in DNA: TGCGCCAGCAGCCGGGAGGGAGAGACCCAGTACTTC. Translating gives CASSREGETQYF.

The V gene is TRBV6-1, the J gene TRBJ2-4; no reliable D call. With 3 bases removed from V and 0 bases from J, the gap between germline ends came to 15 bases. Germline CDR1 is MNHNS and CDR2 is SASEGT. This CDR3 region has 17 residues. CDR3 sequence (DNA): TGTGCCAGCAGTGATCCCGCAGAGGCTCTAGCCAAAAACATTCAGTACTTC. Protein: CASSDPAEALAKNIQYF.

The chain couples TRBV6-2 or TRBV6-3 to TRBJ1-1, with D perhaps matching TRBD1 (6 bases). Germline lookup yields CDR1 MNHEY and CDR2 SVGEGT. The CDR3 is made up of 18 amino acids. V was shortened by 2 bases and J by 0 bases, with 19 bases between the two germline ends. The CDR3 region has the DNA TGTGCCAGCAGTTACCCTGCCGGCAGGGGAGGCATGAACACTGAAGCTTTCTTT. Amino acids: CASSYPAGRGGMNTEAFF.